A single sample gave rise to the 21 T cell receptor beta chains below, sequenced in a study of blood T cell repertoires in COVID-19. Assay used: immunoSEQ multiplex PCR; TCRdb lists only in-frame clones, some missing. The sample includes tens of thousands of clones, approximately 80% of them seen just once. Specimen: peripheral blood. These receptors were obtained from a man at least 80 years old with acute or convalescent COVID-19.

This clone was counted only a few times. The rearrangement links TRBV27 to TRBJ2-5; 10 bases agree with TRBD2. The ends lost 4 bases at V and 4 bases at J; junction bases unmatched: 6. Germline assignment: CDR1 MNHEY and CDR2 SMNVEV (reference sequence). The CDR3 has 15 residues. The CDR3 DNA sequence: TGTGCCAGCAGTTCCCTAGCGGGAGTAGGAGAGACCCAGTACTTC. This codes for CASSSLAGVGETQYF.

The rearrangement joins TRBV18 to TRBJ2-7; D possibly corresponds to TRBD1 (5 bases). This CDR3 is built from 13 residues. Per germline, CDR1 KGHSH and CDR2 LQKENI. V dropped 5 bases and J dropped 3 bases, with 11 bases sitting between them. The CDR3 protein is CASSKGRDYEQYF. As DNA, the CDR3 is TGTGCCAGCTCAAAGGGCAGGGACTACGAGCAGTACTTC.

This chain links TRBV24-1 with TRBJ2-5; 7 positions match TRBD1. Germline CDR1 is KGHDR and CDR2 is SFDVKD. Trimming took 3 bases from V and 3 from J; bases not matched to a gene: 6. The CDR3 covers 15 residues. The CDR3 nucleotides are TGTGCCACCAGTGATACAGGGGCAACAAAAGAGACCCAGTACTTC. Translation gives CATSDTGATKETQYF.

Here the CDR3 reads CASSYEGRGNQPQHF. CDR3 coding DNA: TGTGCCAGCAGTTACGAAGGCAGGGGGAATCAGCCCCAGCATTTT. This chain uses TRBV6-2 or TRBV6-3 with TRBJ1-5, with TRBD1 matching 7 bases. V lost 2 bases, J lost 4 bases, and 5 bases stayed unmatched. In germline, CDR1 is MNHEY, CDR2 SVGEGT. The CDR3 length is 15 residues.

The V call is TRBV3-1 (or the pseudogene TRBV3-2), the J call TRBJ1-3, with D possibly being TRBD1 (5 bases). Looked up from germline, CDR1 is LGHDT and CDR2 is YNNKEL (reference sequence). CDR3 length equals 15 residues. V lost 6 bases and J 3 bases, leaving 15 bases between the germline ends. The CDR3 spells CASSELGAVGNTIYF. As DNA, the CDR3 is TGTGCCAGCAGTGAACTTGGGGCAGTTGGAAACACCATATATTTT.

V is TRBV6-5 and J is TRBJ1-2; D is possibly TRBD1 (6 bases). The CDR3 length is 13 residues. Germline loops: CDR1 MNHEY, CDR2 SVGAGI. The V end was cut by 5 bases, the J end by 6 bases, with 13 bases between. CDR3 coding DNA: TGTGCCAGCAGTATACAGGGAGTCGATGGCTACACCTTC. Its protein is CASSIQGVDGYTF.

The gene calls are TRBV3-1 (or the pseudogene TRBV3-2) and TRBJ1-1; D ambiguous. V gave up 5 bases and J gave up 3 bases, with 7 bases separating them. This CDR3 contains 12 residues. Germline V gene lookup returns CDR1 LGHDT and CDR2 YNNKEL (reference sequence). The CDR3 protein is CASSNRDTEAFF. In nucleotides, the CDR3 is TGTGCCAGCAGCAACCGGGACACTGAAGCTTTCTTT.

The chain joins TRBV9 to TRBJ2-3, with TRBD2 matching over 9 bases. V was pared by 4 bases and J by 3 bases, with 12 bases of the junction left unmatched. Germline-derived CDR1 and CDR2 are SGDLS and YYNGEE. The CDR3 length is 17 residues. In nucleotides, the CDR3 is TGTGCCAGCAGCCCCCCCTCCCTAGCGGGACGAACAGATACGCAGTATTTT. Its translation: CASSPPSLAGRTDTQYF.

The rearrangement uses TRBV3-1 (or the pseudogene TRBV3-2) and TRBJ2-1; D is unresolved. Germline CDR1 and CDR2: LGHDT and YNNKEL (reference sequence). CDR3 length: 12 amino acids. V was trimmed by 4 bases and J by 5 bases, leaving 6 bases between them. The CDR3 nucleotides read TGTGCCAGCAGCCCCGCGAACAATGAGCAGTTCTTC. This encodes CASSPANNEQFF.

The chain combines TRBV5-1 with TRBJ2-7; 10 nucleotides line up with TRBD1. Germline values: CDR1 SGHRS, CDR2 YFSETQ. The trim removed 3 bases at V and 6 bases at J, leaving 9 bases unmatched. This CDR3 has 15 amino acids. In DNA form, the CDR3 reads TGCGCCAGCAGCTCACTCGGGACAGGGGTCGGCGAGCAGTACTTC. This gives the protein CASSSLGTGVGEQYF. Using reference TRBV5-1 and TRBJ2-7 for the parts outside the CDR3, the full variable domain is KAGVTQTPRYLIKTRGQQVTLSCSPISGHRSVSWYQQTPGQGLQFLFEYFSETQRNKGNFPGRFSGRQFSNSRSEMNVSTLELGDSALYLCASSSLGTGVGEQYFGPGTRLTVT.

This chain uses TRBV4-3 with TRBJ1-6; weak D call: TRBD1 (5 bases). V lost 2 bases and J 10 bases, leaving 9 bases between the germline ends. Germline V CDR1 and CDR2: LGHNA, YSLEER. The CDR3 extends over 13 amino acids. The CDR3 region has the DNA TGCGCCAGCAGCCAAAAACAGGCCTCACCCCTCCACTTT. Protein product: CASSQKQASPLHF.

The chain links TRBV5-5 to TRBJ2-2; 9 bases are a match to TRBD1. After removal of 2 bases from V and 7 bases from J, the junction contained 9 bases not matched to a gene. The germline V gene has CDR1 SGHKS and CDR2 YYEKEE (reference sequence). This CDR3 has 16 amino acids. In nucleotides, the CDR3 is TGTGCCAGCAGCTTAATACAGGGGGCGCGAGGCGGGGAGCTGTTTTTT. It yields the protein CASSLIQGARGGELFF. The complete variable domain, with remaining parts taken from reference TRBV5-5 and TRBJ2-2, reads DAGVTQSPTHLIKTRGQQVTLRCSPISGHKSVSWYQQVLGQGPQFIFQYYEKEERGRGNFPDRFSARQFPNYSSELNVNALLLGDSALYLCASSLIQGARGGELFFGEGSRLTVL.

The chain carries TRBV29-1 and TRBJ2-3, with TRBD2 identical over 12 bases. J gave up 3 bases and V 8 bases, and 6 bases lay outside the gene matches. The germline CDR1 and CDR2 sequences are SQVTM and ANQGSEA. The CDR3 runs 14 residues. Here the CDR3 DNA reads TGCAGCCTTCTCACTAGCGGGAGGACAGATACGCAGTATTTT. Residues: CSLLTSGRTDTQYF.

This chain uses TRBV24-1 with TRBJ2-5; a possible D gene is TRBD2 (6 bases). Germline assignment: CDR1 KGHDR and CDR2 SFDVKD. The V end was cut by 3 bases, the J end by 9 bases, with 16 bases between. This CDR3 contains 14 residues. CDR3 nucleotides: TGTGCCACCAGTGATCCCAGGAGGGCCCAGCCCCAGTACTTC. Its protein is CATSDPRRAQPQYF.

CDR3: CASSATASYGYTF. The CDR3 coding sequence is TGTGCCAGCAGTGCGACAGCCAGCTATGGCTACACCTTC. The chain links TRBV6-4 to TRBJ1-2; D is perhaps TRBD1 (5 bases). This CDR3 contains 13 residues. Trimming shortened V by 4 bases and J by 4 bases, and 10 bases separated the two germline ends. Germline CDR1 reads MRHNA; CDR2 reads SNTAGT.

About this clone: Other DNA sequences in the sample encode the same CDR3. The V and J genes are TRBV7-2 and TRBJ2-1; 10 bases are a match to TRBD2. J lost 0 bases, V lost 5 bases, and 1 base had no gene match. This CDR3 has 15 amino acids. Germline CDR1 SGHTA, CDR2 FQGNSA. The CDR3 sequence: CASSRTSGSYNEQFF. In DNA, the CDR3 is TGTGCCAGCAGCAGGACTAGCGGCTCCTACAATGAGCAGTTCTTC.

The chain recombines TRBV5-1 with TRBJ2-1; D may be TRBD2 (6 bases). Between the trimmed V and J ends, which lost 0 bases and 13 bases, there was a span of 17 bases. Germline V CDR1 and CDR2: SGHRS, YFSETQ. The CDR3 contains 14 residues. Here the CDR3 DNA reads TGCGCCAGCAGCTTGGGGTTGCGGGAAGAACGTCAGTTCTTC. The encoded protein is CASSLGLREERQFF.

The chain couples TRBV15 to TRBJ2-1, with 12 positions matching TRBD2. Germline assignment: CDR1 LNHNV and CDR2 YYDKDF (reference sequence). This CDR3 region has 16 residues. The J segment lost 6 bases and the V segment lost 5 bases, leaving 8 bases of the junction unmatched. In DNA, the CDR3 is TGTGCCACCAGCCGCCGGACTAGCGGGAAGAGCAATGAGCAGTTCTTC. Residues: CATSRRTSGKSNEQFF.

This chain uses TRBV7-2 with TRBJ2-1; possible D gene TRBD1, 5 bases. The CDR3 is 15 residues long. The V gene's germline CDR1 is SGHTA and CDR2 FQGNSA. The V end lost 2 bases, the J end lost 1 base, and 9 bases lay between the germline ends. The CDR3 here is CASSLRGRSYNEQFF. CDR3 in DNA: TGTGCCAGCAGCTTAAGGGGAAGATCCTACAATGAGCAGTTCTTC.

This chain connects TRBV7-3 to TRBJ2-3, with a possible D match to TRBD2 (6 bases). The length of the CDR3 is 15 residues. In germline, CDR1 is SGHTA, CDR2 FQGTGA. The V and J ends lost 3 bases and 3 bases respectively, with 13 bases between them. The CDR3 DNA reads TGTGCCAGCAGCTTCACGGGAGTCAGAACAGATACGCAGTATTTT. Residues: CASSFTGVRTDTQYF. Using reference TRBV7-3 and TRBJ2-3 for the parts outside the CDR3, the full variable domain is GAGVSQTPSNKVTEKGKYVELRCDPISGHTALYWYRQSLGQGPEFLIYFQGTGAADDSGLPNDRFFAVRPEGSVSTLKIQRTERGDSAVYLCASSFTGVRTDTQYFGPGTRLTVL.

The chain recombines TRBV7-2 with TRBJ1-1; 7 bases align to TRBD1. V lost 5 bases to trimming and J lost 5 bases; unmatched junction nucleotides: 14. The length of the CDR3 is 16 residues. Germline V gene lookup returns CDR1 SGHTA and CDR2 FQGNSA. As DNA, the CDR3 is TGTGCCAGCAGCCCGCGAGGTAGGGGGCGCTTGACTGAAGCTTTCTTT. This codes for CASSPRGRGRLTEAFF. The variable domain in full, with the rest retrieved from reference TRBV7-2 and TRBJ1-1, is GAGVSQSPSNKVTEKGKDVELRCDPISGHTALYWYRQSLGQGLEFLIYFQGNSAPDKSGLPSDRFSAERTGGSVSTLTIQRTQQEDSAVYLCASSPRGRGRLTEAFFGQGTRLTVV.